This T cell receptor (beta chain) was captured in a study of cytomegalovirus exposure and HLA in healthy donors. TCRdb's table, derived via immunoSEQ multiplex PCR, lists solely in-frame clones and lacks some. Among 150,000 to 200,000 clones listed, about 81% were seen once. The CDR3 loop spans 13 amino acids. With 8 bases clipped from V and 6 bases from J, the junction kept 9 bases outside the gene matches. CDR1 is GTSNPN and CDR2 is SVGIG in the germline V gene (reference sequence). The sample consisted of PBMCs. The clonotype was recovered from a woman in her 30s in good health and CMV-seronegative. This chain connects TRBV30 to TRBJ1-5; 8 bases line up with TRBD1. In DNA, the CDR3 is TGTGCCGGCGGACAGGGTCGGGGTCAGCCCCAGCATTTT. Translating it yields CAGGQGRGQPQHF. The variable domain in full, completed from reference TRBV30 and TRBJ1-5, reads SQTIHQWPATLVQPVGSPLSLECTVEGTSNPNLYWYRQAAGRGLQLLFYSVGIGQISSEVPQNLSASRPQDRQFILSSKKLLLSDSGFYLCAGGQGRGQPQHFGDGTRLSIL.